The clone carrying this TCR gamma chain was seen repeatedly, ten times or more. The V gene's germline CDR1 is GITISATS and CDR2 ISYDGTV (reference sequence). Losses at the gene ends were 2 bases for V and 12 bases for J; bases not matched to a gene: 3. This CDR3 is built from 11 residues. TCRdb ran CATT on the multiplex PCR reads. The sample has roughly 32,000 gamma-chain clones, around 1.4% seen once. The record originates from a study of γδ T cells in repeated Plasmodium falciparum infection. Study overall: Each infection was followed by sampling at 21 days, plus baseline and some pre-infection draws.

Vgamma9/Vdelta2+ and Vdelta2-negative gammadelta T cells were flow-sorted from PBMC for bulk sequencing. The origin of this receptor is a pool of human donors (malaria-infected and uninfected, not separated). This chain links TRGV9 with TRGJP2. The sample consisted of gamma-delta T cells from blood. The CDR3 bases are TGTGCCTTGTGGGAGGGTCGGATCAAGACGTTT. This sequence encodes CALWEGRIKTF.